A single sample gave rise to the 32 T cell receptor beta chains below, sequenced in a study of T cell repertoires in cytomegalovirus infection (dated by TCRdb to between 2019 and 2020). Sequencing took place on an Illumina HiSeq 1500. TCRdb reanalyzed the raw reads on its own, using fastp at Q25 for trimming and MiXCR for clone calling, and kept in-frame beta chains. Each CDR3 protein gets just one entry, which takes the most common genes and DNA from the rows behind it. A total of some 940,000 distinct CDR3 sequences appear in this sample, 30% to 40% of them only once. The biggest ten clones account for roughly 13% of the sample. What this sample's treatment or condition label stands for: in vitro stimulation with specific CMV peptide epitopes to enrich CMV-specific T cells. These receptors have no identified antigens. The specimen was cultured CD8+ T cells from PBMCs, collected from culture after CMV antigen stimulation. The receptors shown here come from a human donor in good health (CMV status not recorded). Some clones in this sample may be carry-over from other donors' samples.

This clonotype was detected ten times or more. This sequence joins TRBV7-2 and TRBJ2-3; D is ambiguous. The V end lost 1 base, the J end lost 2 bases, and 16 bases lay between the germline ends. The CDR3 length is 17 residues. Germline V gene lookup returns CDR1 SGHTA and CDR2 FQGNSA. In DNA, the CDR3 is TGTGCCAGCAGCTTAGGAATTTTAGGAACAGCCACAGATACGCAGTATTTT. Amino acid sequence: CASSLGILGTATDTQYF.

This clonotype was seen a handful of times. The rearrangement links TRBV7-9 to TRBJ2-7, with no clear D. This CDR3 comprises 12 residues. CDR1 is SEHNR and CDR2 is FQNEAQ in the germline V gene (reference sequence). With 2 bases removed from V and 6 bases from J, the gap between germline ends came to 8 bases. The CDR3 DNA reads as TGTGCCAGCAGCTTAAACGGCCCCGAGCAGTACGTC. This codes for CASSLNGPEQYV.

This clonotype was seen more than once but under ten times. CDR3 coding DNA: TGCGCCAGCAGCCATTACTCTGGGGCCAACGTCCTGACTTTC. This translates into CASSHYSGANVLTF. V gene TRBV4-1 combines with J gene TRBJ2-6, with unresolved D. V was clipped by 3 bases and J by 0 bases, with 3 bases between them. CDR1 is MGHRA and CDR2 is YSYEKL in the germline V gene. The CDR3 is 14 amino acids.

The V gene is TRBV2, the J gene TRBJ1-1; D is ambiguous. The CDR3 loop spans 15 amino acids. Trimming removed 5 bases from V and 0 bases from J, with 13 bases in between. Per the germline V gene, CDR1 is SNHLY and CDR2 is FYNNEI. The CDR3 loop is CASSMTLEVNTEAFF. In DNA form, the CDR3 reads TGTGCCAGCAGTATGACCTTGGAGGTGAACACTGAAGCTTTCTTT.

This chain links TRBV5-1 with TRBJ2-7, with D perhaps given as TRBD1 or TRBD2 (6 bases each). Deletions cut 4 bases from V and 4 bases from J, with 21 bases between. CDR1 and CDR2 (germline): SGHRS, YFSETQ. The CDR3 sequence is 16 residues long. The CDR3 nucleotides are TGCGCCAGCAGCCCGGAGGGGGGAACAGATATATACGAGCAGTACTTC. Translated, it gives CASSPEGGTDIYEQYF. Drawing the rest from reference TRBV5-1 and TRBJ2-7, the complete variable domain is KAGVTQTPRYLIKTRGQQVTLSCSPISGHRSVSWYQQTPGQGLQFLFEYFSETQRNKGNFPGRFSGRQFSNSRSEMNVSTLELGDSALYLCASSPEGGTDIYEQYFGPGTRLTVT.

The J gene is TRBJ2-7, the V gene TRBV7-6; D remains ambiguous. The ends were cut back, 1 base at V and 5 bases at J, with 6 bases in the middle. Germline values: CDR1 SGHVS, CDR2 FNYEAQ. There are 12 residues in the CDR3. The DNA of the CDR3 is TGTGCCAGCAGCTTAGTTCGGGACGAGCAGTACTTC. Translating it yields CASSLVRDEQYF.

This clonotype was observed a handful of times. V usage is TRBV7-6 and J usage is TRBJ1-3, with D unresolved. The CDR3 consists of 15 residues. Trimming pared 2 bases from V and 7 bases from J, leaving 15 bases between. Germline assignment: CDR1 SGHVS and CDR2 FNYEAQ. The CDR3, as DNA: TGTGCCAGCAGCTTACTCACGCGAGGAGATAACACCATATATTTT. Encoded protein: CASSLLTRGDNTIYF.

This clonotype occurred many times. The chain uses TRBV7-2 and TRBJ2-7; 7 bases map to TRBD2. V lost 2 bases, J lost 2 bases, and 6 bases stayed unmatched. Germline CDR1 and CDR2: SGHTA and FQGNSA. The CDR3 extends over 15 amino acids. The CDR3 is CASSLWHSGAYEQYF. The CDR3 DNA is TGTGCCAGCAGCTTATGGCACAGCGGGGCCTACGAGCAGTACTTC.

This clonotype was counted a few times. This chain connects TRBV12-3 or TRBV12-4 to TRBJ2-7, with a possible D match to TRBD2 (5 bases). The V end was cut by 7 bases, the J end by 6 bases, with 13 bases between. The CDR3 runs 12 residues. CDR3 in amino acids: CASTPRASEQYF. CDR3 in DNA: TGTGCCAGCACCCCGAGGGCTTCCGAGCAGTACTTC.

This clonotype was counted between two and nine times. The V gene is TRBV7-6, the J gene TRBJ2-7; D is possibly TRBD1 (5 bases). CDR3 length equals 15 residues. Trimming removed 0 bases from V and 0 bases from J, with 9 bases in between. Germline assignment: CDR1 SGHVS and CDR2 FNYEAQ. The CDR3 DNA sequence: TGTGCCAGCAGCTTAGCGCCCACAGGCTCCTACGAGCAGTACTTC. Its protein is CASSLAPTGSYEQYF.

This clonotype was recorded a few times. V gene TRBV7-9 combines with J gene TRBJ2-2, with D possibly matching TRBD1 (6 bases). Germline lookup yields CDR1 SEHNR and CDR2 FQNEAQ (reference sequence). Trimming stripped 5 bases from V and 1 base from J, with 14 bases between. The CDR3 runs to 16 residues. CDR3 amino acids: CASSPTGQRNTGELFF. In nucleotides, the CDR3 is TGTGCCAGCAGCCCTACCGGACAGAGGAACACCGGGGAGCTGTTTTTT.

This chain joins TRBV7-3 and TRBJ2-7; 7 nucleotides agree with TRBD2. The V and J ends lost 4 bases and 0 bases, in that order; junction bases with no gene match: 9. This CDR3 has 16 amino acids. Looked up from germline, CDR1 is SGHTA and CDR2 is FQGTGA. The CDR3 protein is CASSSLAGHYSYEQYV. DNA of the CDR3: TGTGCCAGCAGCTCCTTAGCGGGCCACTACTCCTACGAGCAGTACGTC.

This chain uses TRBV4-2 with TRBJ2-3, with D unclear. CDR3 length: 13 amino acids. From germline, CDR1 is LGHNA and CDR2 YNFKEQ. Trimming took 7 bases from V and 2 from J, leaving 10 bases between them. This CDR3 is CASTSFSTDTQYF. CDR3 DNA sequence: TGTGCCAGCACGTCCTTTTCCACAGATACGCAGTATTTT.

This clonotype was seen many times. The chain has TRBV7-2 and TRBJ2-3; possibly TRBD2 for D (5 bases). Per the germline V gene, CDR1 is SGHTA and CDR2 is FQGNSA. The CDR3 sequence is 14 residues long. V lost 6 bases, J lost 6 bases, and 16 bases lay in between. DNA of the CDR3: TGTGCCAGCAGGCCGGATGCGGGCTTGGATACGCAGTATTTT. It encodes CASRPDAGLDTQYF. The full variable domain, completed using reference TRBV7-2 and TRBJ2-3, is GAGVSQSPSNKVTEKGKDVELRCDPISGHTALYWYRQSLGQGLEFLIYFQGNSAPDKSGLPSDRFSAERTGGSVSTLTIQRTQQEDSAVYLCASRPDAGLDTQYFGPGTRLTVL.

This chain links TRBV13 with TRBJ2-4, with 8 bases identical to TRBD1. This CDR3 contains 15 residues. V shed 5 bases, J shed 6 bases, and the junction held 9 bases outside the gene matches. The germline CDR1 and CDR2 sequences are PRHDT and FYEKMQ (reference sequence). The CDR3 nucleotides are TGTGCCAGCAGCACCCCGACAGGGGAGAGAAACATTCAGTACTTC. Protein product: CASSTPTGERNIQYF.

This clonotype was recorded once. This may arise from a read error, as a much more abundant clone is one base away. The chain joins TRBV10-3 to TRBJ1-5; TRBD1 is a possible D gene (6 bases). CDR1 and CDR2 from the germline V gene are ENHRY and SYGVKD. This CDR3 has 14 amino acids. The CDR3 DNA sequence: TGTGCCACGTCGGGGGCATATAGCAAACAGCCCCAGCATTTT. As protein: CATSGAYSKQPQHF.

This sequence joins TRBV4-1 and TRBJ2-1, with D tentatively TRBD2 (5 bases). The CDR3 length is 14 residues. V was shortened by 1 base and J by 7 bases, with 11 bases between the two germline ends. The V gene's germline CDR1 is MGHRA and CDR2 YSYEKL. Written as DNA, the CDR3 is TGCGCCAGCAGCCAAGCCCCGGGAATGAATGAGCAGTTCTTC. It translates to CASSQAPGMNEQFF.

The chain combines TRBV27 with TRBJ1-4; D perhaps matches TRBD1 (6 bases). The germline V gene encodes CDR1 MNHEY and CDR2 SMNVEV (reference sequence). V was trimmed by 5 bases and J by 8 bases, leaving 15 bases between them. The CDR3 consists of 14 residues. The DNA of the CDR3 is TGTGCCAGCAGTCTCCGGGACAAGAGGGAAAAACTGTTTTTT. This sequence encodes CASSLRDKREKLFF.

This sequence joins TRBV7-9 and TRBJ2-7, with D perhaps assigned TRBD1 or TRBD2 (5 bases each). Germline V gives CDR1 SEHNR, CDR2 FQNEAQ (reference sequence). The germline V and J ends were trimmed by 5 bases and 3 bases, with 14 bases remaining between them. This CDR3 is built from 14 residues. The CDR3 reads CASSRVGAGYEQYF. The CDR3 DNA reads TGTGCCAGCAGCCGGGTCGGGGCCGGCTACGAGCAGTACTTC.

This clonotype has a handful of counts. V gene TRBV4-1 combines with J gene TRBJ2-7, with D perhaps TRBD1 (5 bases). Germline-derived CDR1 and CDR2 are MGHRA and YSYEKL. V was shortened by 4 bases and J by 3 bases, with 13 bases between the two germline ends. CDR3 length: 14 residues. For the CDR3, the DNA is TGCGCCAGCAGCCTGTCGACAGACCACTACGAGCAGTACTTC. Protein product: CASSLSTDHYEQYF.

This clonotype has ten or more counts. This sequence joins TRBV12-3 or TRBV12-4 and TRBJ1-1; D unresolved. V lost 8 bases and J lost 0, with 13 bases in between. CDR3 size: 14 residues. The CDR3 DNA sequence: TGTGCCAGCCGAGGCTTTAGAATGAACACTGAAGCTTTCTTT. Amino acids: CASRGFRMNTEAFF.

The CDR3 reads CASSLEVGREQYV. DNA for the CDR3: TGTGCCAGCAGCTTAGAGGTGGGGCGTGAGCAGTACGTC. This chain joins TRBV7-8 and TRBJ2-7; TRBD1 is a possible D gene (5 bases). Germline CDR1 reads SGHVS; CDR2 reads FQNEAQ. The CDR3 has 13 residues. V was pared by 1 base and J by 7 bases, with 11 bases between.

V is TRBV4-1 and J is TRBJ2-7; D is perhaps TRBD1 (5 bases). Trimming removed 3 bases at V and 3 bases at J, with 12 bases between. Germline V gives CDR1 MGHRA, CDR2 YSYEKL. This CDR3 is 14 amino acids long. CDR3 bases: TGCGCCAGCAGCCAGTTTACAGGTTACTACGAGCAGTACGTC. Protein product: CASSQFTGYYEQYV.

Only a few counts were recorded for this clonotype. The CDR3 sequence: CASSETGNYGYTF. CDR3 coding DNA: TGTGCCAGCAGTGAGACAGGGAACTATGGCTACACCTTC. The J gene is TRBJ1-2, the V gene TRBV9; 7 nucleotides line up with TRBD1. Germline V gives CDR1 SGDLS, CDR2 YYNGEE. J was trimmed by 2 bases and V by 5 bases; bases with no gene match: 3. CDR3 size: 13 residues.

At least ten counts were recorded for this clonotype. An end of the junction does not agree with germline; a read error may underlie this. This rearrangement joins TRBV12-3 or TRBV12-4 to TRBJ2-3; D gene uncertain. This CDR3 is built from 12 residues. CDR3 amino acids: CASSLGGDTQYF. The CDR3 bases are TGTGCCAGCAGCTTAGGTGGAGATACGCAGTATTTT.

This clonotype showed up just a few times. The chain is built from TRBV7-4 and TRBJ1-3; D possibly corresponds to TRBD1 (5 bases). V dropped 4 bases and J dropped 0 bases, with 13 bases sitting between them. The V gene's germline CDR1 is SGHVT and CDR2 SQSDAQ. The CDR3 length is 16 residues. The CDR3 spells CASSSWDSSSGNTIYF. The CDR3, as DNA: TGTGCCAGCAGCTCCTGGGACTCAAGCTCTGGAAACACCATATATTTT.

This sequence joins TRBV4-1 and TRBJ1-1; TRBD1 matches 9 bases. V gave up 5 bases and J gave up 4 bases; unmatched junction bases: 8. Germline CDR1 MGHRA, CDR2 YSYEKL. The CDR3 consists of 15 residues. The CDR3 nucleotides are TGCGCCAGCAGCAAGAACAGGGGGCTTAGCACTGAAGCTTTCTTT. The encoded protein is CASSKNRGLSTEAFF.

This clonotype was seen only a few times. The chain links TRBV27 to TRBJ1-1; tentative D call: TRBD1 (6 bases). The CDR3 totals 14 residues. Germline V CDR1 and CDR2: MNHEY, SMNVEV (reference sequence). V was trimmed by 2 bases and J by 4 bases, leaving 11 bases between them. The CDR3 DNA reads TGTGCCAGCAGTTTACAATTAGGGGGCACTGAAGCTTTCTTT. Protein: CASSLQLGGTEAFF.

V usage is TRBV13 and J usage is TRBJ1-6, with a weak D call TRBD1 (5 bases). Germline-derived CDR1 and CDR2 are PRHDT and FYEKMQ (reference sequence). Trimming removed 6 bases at V and 7 bases at J, with 16 bases between. The CDR3 covers 15 residues. Written as DNA, the CDR3 is TGTGCCAGCAGTCACTCCGGGACGGAGAATTCACCCCTCCACTTT. Protein product: CASSHSGTENSPLHF.

V usage is TRBV5-4 and J usage is TRBJ2-7; D remains ambiguous. CDR1 is SGHNT and CDR2 is YYREEE in the germline V gene (reference sequence). The CDR3 runs 14 residues. Trimming took 4 bases from V and 2 from J, leaving 13 bases between them. Here the CDR3 reads CASSVLGQAYEQYF. In nucleotides, the CDR3 is TGTGCCAGCAGCGTTCTGGGCCAGGCCTACGAGCAGTACTTC.

The chain is built from TRBV27 and TRBJ1-4, with 8 bases matching TRBD1. The V and J ends lost 4 bases and 7 bases, in that order; junction bases with no gene match: 8. CDR1 MNHEY and CDR2 SMNVEV come from the germline V gene (reference sequence). The CDR3 runs 15 residues. The CDR3 DNA is TGTGCCAGCAGTTGGACAGGGCCCGCTGGTGAAAAACTGTTTTTT. Its translation is CASSWTGPAGEKLFF.

This clonotype has ten or more counts. The genes are TRBV12-3 or TRBV12-4 and TRBJ2-5; the D gene could be TRBD1 or TRBD2 (5 bases each). Trimming took off 5 bases at V and 5 bases at J, with 12 bases between the two ends. The CDR3 loop spans 13 amino acids. CDR3 residues: CASSIWGSETQYF. In DNA form, the CDR3 reads TGTGCCAGCAGTATTTGGGGGAGCGAGACCCAGTACTTC.